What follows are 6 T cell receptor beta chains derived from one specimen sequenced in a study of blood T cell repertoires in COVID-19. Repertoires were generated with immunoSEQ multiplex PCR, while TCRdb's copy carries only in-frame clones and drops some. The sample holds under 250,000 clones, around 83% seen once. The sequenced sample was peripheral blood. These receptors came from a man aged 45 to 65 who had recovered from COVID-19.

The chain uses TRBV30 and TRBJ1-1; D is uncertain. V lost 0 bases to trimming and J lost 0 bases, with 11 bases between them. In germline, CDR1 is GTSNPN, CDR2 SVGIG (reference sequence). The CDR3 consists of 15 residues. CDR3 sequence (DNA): TGTGCCTGGAGTGTATCAGGCCTCATGAACACTGAAGCTTTCTTT. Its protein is CAWSVSGLMNTEAFF.

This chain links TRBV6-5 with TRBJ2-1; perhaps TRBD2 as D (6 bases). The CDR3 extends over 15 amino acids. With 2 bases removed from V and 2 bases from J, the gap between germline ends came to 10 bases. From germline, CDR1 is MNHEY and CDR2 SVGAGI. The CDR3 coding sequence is TGTGCCAGCAGTTACGGGACTTATACCTACAATGAGCAGTTCTTC. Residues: CASSYGTYTYNEQFF.

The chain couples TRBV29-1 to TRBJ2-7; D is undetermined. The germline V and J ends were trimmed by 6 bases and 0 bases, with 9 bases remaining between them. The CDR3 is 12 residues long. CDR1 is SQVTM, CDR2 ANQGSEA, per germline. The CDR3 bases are TGCAGCGTCCTTGTGAGCTCCTACGAGCAGTACTTC. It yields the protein CSVLVSSYEQYF.

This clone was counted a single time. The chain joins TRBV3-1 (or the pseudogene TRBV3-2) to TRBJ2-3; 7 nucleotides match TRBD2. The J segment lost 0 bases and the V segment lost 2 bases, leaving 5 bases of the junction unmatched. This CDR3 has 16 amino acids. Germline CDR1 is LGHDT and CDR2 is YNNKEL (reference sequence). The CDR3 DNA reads TGTGCCAGCAGCCAATCCAGCGGGGTTAGCACAGATACGCAGTATTTT. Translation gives CASSQSSGVSTDTQYF.

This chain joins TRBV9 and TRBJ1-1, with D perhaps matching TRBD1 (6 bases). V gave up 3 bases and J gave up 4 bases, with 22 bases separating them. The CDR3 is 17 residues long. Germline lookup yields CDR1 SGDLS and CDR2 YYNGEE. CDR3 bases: TGTGCCAGCAGCGCGAGAGTTGGGGGGGGCAGCCTCACTGAAGCTTTCTTT. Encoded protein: CASSARVGGGSLTEAFF.

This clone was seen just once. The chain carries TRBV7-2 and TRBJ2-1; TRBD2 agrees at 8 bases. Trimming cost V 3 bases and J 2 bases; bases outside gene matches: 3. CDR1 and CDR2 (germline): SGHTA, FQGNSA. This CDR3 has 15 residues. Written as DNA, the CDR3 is TGTGCCAGCAGCTTGCGACTAGCGACCTACAATGAGCAGTTCTTC. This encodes CASSLRLATYNEQFF.